This T cell receptor (beta chain) was sequenced in a study of CD8+ T cells in alopecia areata. Study in general: Twice a day, 5 to 10 mg of oral tofacitinib was administered to treated patients. Study observations and caveats: Alphabeta T cells residing in normal skin are also sequenced in scalp samples.

This CDR3 has 13 residues. The germline CDR1 and CDR2 sequences are MNHEY and SVGAGI. Trimming left V 5 bases short and J 10 bases short, with 12 bases between. RNA, once extracted, was reverse transcribed into cDNA for use as the sequencing template. The assay was immunoSEQ multiplex PCR, and TCRdb's table has in-frame clones only and misses some. The profile shows roughly 250,000 clones, around two thirds of them singletons. Collected material from alopecia areata patients comprised lesional scalp punch biopsies and peripheral blood. The sorting of PBMCs gave CD4+ and CD8+ T cells. Remarks on this clone: Antigen specificity is unknown.

This sample comprised CD4+ T cells sorted from blood, obtained at week 0. The chain is built from TRBV6-5 and TRBJ1-6, with D perhaps TRBD1 (6 bases). This TCR came from a human donor with alopecia areata. The CDR3 DNA reads as TGTGCCAGCAGTACGGACAGTCGATCACCCCTCCACTTT. Protein product: CASSTDSRSPLHF.